These 5 T cell receptor beta chains share one sample of origin, sequenced in a study of T cells in Graves' hyperthyroidism and ophthalmopathy. TCR beta CDR3 region amplification was performed from RNA transcripts. With the HTBI primer set, the TCR CDR3 went through a first round of RT-PCR. Each CDR3 protein is one row after TCRdb ran MiXCR on the multiplex PCR reads. The sample shows a few hundred thousand distinct CDR3 sequences, 18% of them seen only once. The sample consisted of blood. The origin of the receptors is a man in his late teens or twenties with Graves' ophthalmopathy.

In its sample, this clonotype was seen many times. The chain combines TRBV28 with TRBJ1-1; D may be TRBD1 (5 bases). The V end lost 3 bases, the J end lost 5 bases, and 16 bases lay between the germline ends. The CDR3 totals 15 residues. Germline V lookup: CDR1 MDHEN, CDR2 SYDVKM. The CDR3 DNA follows: TGTGCCAGCAGTTTCAGTGGGACCTCGGAGACTGAAGCTTTCTTT. It is translated as CASSFSGTSETEAFF.

The chain has TRBV20-1 and TRBJ1-3; perhaps TRBD1 as D (5 bases). CDR1 is DFQATT, CDR2 SNEGSKA, per germline (reference sequence). The CDR3 is 14 amino acids. Trimming cost V 0 bases and J 1 base, with 7 bases left between them. CDR3: CSAREQESGNTIYF. CDR3 nucleotides: TGCAGTGCTAGAGAACAGGAGTCTGGAAACACCATATATTTT.

The genes are TRBV7-9 and TRBJ1-5; D gene ambiguous. Germline V gene sequence: CDR1 SEHNR, CDR2 FQNEAQ (reference sequence). The V and J ends lost 8 bases and 4 bases respectively, with 12 bases between them. This CDR3 has 13 residues. The CDR3 here is CASGSDKNQPQHF. The DNA for the CDR3 is TGTGCCAGCGGGTCGGATAAAAATCAGCCCCAGCATTTT.

This clonotype was seen a few times. This rearrangement joins TRBV11-2 to TRBJ1-4, with TRBD1 matching 7 bases. V lost 5 bases, J lost 7 bases, and 7 bases stayed unmatched. Germline V gene data show CDR1 as SGHAT and CDR2 as FQNNGV. The CDR3 runs to 14 residues. CDR3 DNA sequence: TGTGCCAGCAGCCACACGACAGGGCGTGAAAAACTGTTTTTT. Its translation is CASSHTTGREKLFF.

Only one count was recorded for this clonotype. V gene TRBV2 combines with J gene TRBJ2-5; 9 bases line up with TRBD2. J was trimmed by 2 bases and V by 6 bases; bases with no gene match: 4. The CDR3 length is 14 residues. CDR1 is SNHLY and CDR2 is FYNNEI in the germline V gene. The CDR3 coding sequence is TGTGCCAGCAGGGGCGGGAGGGGGCAAGAGACCCAGTACTTC. Translated: CASRGGRGQETQYF.